This T cell receptor (beta chain) was observed in a study of T cell changes during pregnancy in multiple sclerosis (dated by TCRdb to between 2018 and 2021). In the study overall: The study examined how the T cell repertoire changed over the course of pregnancy in women with multiple sclerosis.

With respect to this clone: Its antigen is still unknown. Base qualities are not provided; no much larger clone lies one nucleotide away.

Receptor amplification or capture employed the immunoSEQ multiplex PCR assay. The table comes from immuneACCESS by way of TCRdb, which keeps in-frame sequences with V and J called. Part of the clones is missing from these tables; in studies checked, under half for an unresolved V gene and the rest for unknown reasons. This sample holds some 71,000 clones; roughly 91% were observed only once. 1.4% of the sample is taken by the ten largest. Trimming takes 0 bases from V and 5 bases from J, and the germline ends sit 10 bases apart. The germline V gene yields LGHNA for CDR1 and YSLEER for CDR2. The CDR3 runs 14 residues from the cysteine to the phenylalanine. Just CDR3 DNA is preserved here, 42 bases in frame from base 1.

The chain is assembled from TRBV4-3 and TRBJ1-1; the D gene remains uncertain. This specimen consisted of peripheral blood, obtained in the third trimester of pregnancy. The sequence derives from a female donor with multiple sclerosis, enrolled in a pregnancy study. DNA sequence: TGCGCCAGCAGCCAAGACTCCAGGTGGACTGAAGCTTTCTTT. Its protein is CASSQDSRWTEAFF.